This T cell receptor (beta chain) was identified during a study of breast tumors, draining lymph nodes, adjacent tissues. Using its own MiXCR run on the multiplex PCR reads, TCRdb lists one record per CDR3 protein. The table records around 13,000 distinct CDR3 sequences, roughly 70% of them present only once. From germline, CDR1 is SGHVS and CDR2 FQNEAQ. This CDR3 is built from 14 residues. Trimming removed 4 bases from V and 4 bases from J; junction bases left unmatched: 1. The study's findings and limits: Tumors had less TCR diversity than lymph nodes, more than nontumor tissue. Data only fit, rather than demonstrated, lymph node origin of most tumor T cells.

As to this clonotype: What it binds is not known.

The receptor was derived from a female donor with breast cancer. Some clones in this sample may be carry-over from other donors' samples. Sequences were obtained from tumor-adjacent breast tissue. The rearrangement uses TRBV7-8 and TRBJ2-7; 13 nucleotides agree with TRBD2. The CDR3: CASSWTSGSYEQYF. The CDR3 region has the DNA TGTGCCAGCAGCTGGACTAGCGGGAGTTACGAGCAGTACTTC.